The 15 T cell receptor beta chains reported below all come from one sample, sequenced in a study of T cells in Graves' hyperthyroidism and ophthalmopathy. RNA transcripts gave rise to amplified TCR beta CDR3 regions. An initial round of RT-PCR targeting the TCR CDR3 relied on the HTBI primer set. MiXCR was run by TCRdb on the multiplex PCR reads, yielding one entry per CDR3 protein. The sample holds about 270,000 distinct CDR3 sequences, less than 30% seen once. Sequencing used blood. The receptors come from a man aged 35 to 55 with Graves' hyperthyroidism that later progressed to Graves' ophthalmopathy.

This clonotype occurred a few times. V gene TRBV7-9 combines with J gene TRBJ2-7; D tentatively reads TRBD1 or TRBD2 (5 bases each). Germline CDR1 reads SEHNR; CDR2 reads FQNEAQ (reference sequence). Trimming took off 7 bases at V and 2 bases at J, with 15 bases between the two ends. The CDR3 covers 14 residues. CDR3 residues: CASNDRGDPYEQYF. The CDR3 region has the DNA TGTGCCAGCAACGACCGTGGGGACCCCTACGAGCAGTACTTC.

This clonotype came up many times. CDR3 amino acids: CASSPQGTSGGYEQYF. The CDR3 DNA reads TGTGCCAGCAGCCCCCAGGGCACTAGCGGGGGCTACGAGCAGTACTTC. The chain has TRBV9 and TRBJ2-7; TRBD2 matches 11 bases. Germline V gene lookup returns CDR1 SGDLS and CDR2 YYNGEE. There are 16 residues in the CDR3. Trimming at V came to 4 bases and at J to 3 bases, leaving 9 bases not matched to a gene. Full variable domain (rest looked up from reference TRBV9 and TRBJ2-7): DSGVTQTPKHLITATGQRVTLRCSPRSGDLSVYWYQQSLDQGLQFLIQYYNGEERAKGNILERFSAQQFPDLHSELNLSSLELGDSALYFCASSPQGTSGGYEQYFGPGTRLTVT.

The chain combines TRBV2 with TRBJ2-7; tentative D call: TRBD2 (6 bases). There are 12 residues in the CDR3. V shed 4 bases and J shed 4 bases, with 8 bases lying between them. Germline CDR1 and CDR2: SNHLY and FYNNEI. CDR3 protein: CASSGGLYEQYF. The CDR3 region has the DNA TGTGCCAGCAGTGGGGGACTTTACGAGCAGTACTTC.

This chain connects TRBV6-1 to TRBJ1-1, with D perhaps matching TRBD1 (5 bases). V gave up 6 bases and J gave up 6 bases, with 20 bases separating them. This CDR3 contains 15 residues. Germline CDR1 reads MNHNS; CDR2 reads SASEGT. The CDR3 DNA sequence: TGTGCCAGCAGACCCCCCCTCCAGGGAGGCGCTGAAGCTTTCTTT. The encoded protein is CASRPPLQGGAEAFF.

Ten or more counts support this clonotype. J is TRBJ1-2 and V is TRBV30; D is undetermined. The CDR3 contains 13 residues. Trimming stripped 4 bases from V and 7 bases from J, with 16 bases between. Germline CDR1 and CDR2: GTSNPN and SVGIG (reference sequence). The CDR3 DNA is TGTGCCTGGACTTTGAGGCAGGAGGGTGGCTACACCTTC. This sequence encodes CAWTLRQEGGYTF.

This clonotype was found once. The CDR3 here is CSARGGTGWAAFF. The CDR3 DNA is TGCAGTGCTAGAGGTGGGACAGGGTGGGCGGCTTTCTTT. This sequence joins TRBV20-1 and TRBJ1-1, with 9 positions matching TRBD1. Germline V gene sequence: CDR1 DFQATT, CDR2 SNEGSKA (reference sequence). Trimming took 1 base from V and 11 from J; bases not matched to a gene: 8. The CDR3 loop spans 13 amino acids.

Many counts were recorded for this clonotype. The gene calls are TRBV28 and TRBJ2-7, with 7 bases identical to TRBD1. Germline V CDR1 and CDR2: MDHEN, SYDVKM. The CDR3 loop spans 14 amino acids. J was trimmed by 3 bases and V by 8 bases; bases with no gene match: 10. The CDR3 reads CASDRGDSLYEQYF. CDR3 bases: TGTGCCAGCGACCGTGGGGACAGTCTCTACGAGCAGTACTTC.

This clonotype was detected ten times or more. V and J are TRBV7-2 and TRBJ2-7, with TRBD1 matching over 9 bases. CDR1 SGHTA and CDR2 FQGNSA come from the germline V gene. The V segment lost 5 bases and the J segment 0 bases; nucleotides outside the gene matches: 5. This CDR3 is 15 amino acids long. CDR3 DNA sequence: TGTGCCAGCAGCCCGAGGACAGGGGCCTCCTACGAGCAGTACTTC. Encoded protein: CASSPRTGASYEQYF. Full variable domain (outside the CDR3, taken from reference TRBV7-2 and TRBJ2-7): GAGVSQSPSNKVTEKGKDVELRCDPISGHTALYWYRQSLGQGLEFLIYFQGNSAPDKSGLPSDRFSAERTGGSVSTLTIQRTQQEDSAVYLCASSPRTGASYEQYFGPGTRLTVT.

This clonotype was detected ten times or more. The CDR3 spells CASRPPSGGQETQYF. For the CDR3, the DNA is TGTGCCAGCAGGCCACCTAGCGGGGGGCAAGAGACCCAGTACTTC. The rearrangement joins TRBV12-3 or TRBV12-4 to TRBJ2-5; 11 bases match TRBD2. J lost 2 bases, V lost 6 bases, and 5 bases had no gene match. The CDR3 loop spans 15 amino acids.

This clonotype was seen many times. The rearrangement joins TRBV29-1 to TRBJ1-5, with D unresolved. From germline, CDR1 is SQVTM and CDR2 ANQGSEA. V was cut by 4 bases and J by 4 bases, with 8 bases left in between. This CDR3 contains 12 residues. DNA of the CDR3: TGCAGCGTTGCGAACAGAAATCAGCCCCAGCATTTT. Translated: CSVANRNQPQHF.

The chain is built from TRBV19 and TRBJ2-2; 7 bases agree with TRBD2. V shed 3 bases, J shed 7 bases, and the junction held 8 bases outside the gene matches. Per germline, CDR1 LNHDA and CDR2 SQIVND (reference sequence). The CDR3 consists of 15 residues. Written as DNA, the CDR3 is TGTGCCAGTAGTATCCAGCCGGGGGGATTCGGGGAGCTGTTTTTT. It specifies CASSIQPGGFGELFF.

This clonotype was observed many times. The CDR3 DNA is TGTGCCAGCAGCCAAGGGCAGGGGCAGAACACAGATACGCAGTATTTT. Protein product: CASSQGQGQNTDTQYF. V is TRBV4-2 and J is TRBJ2-3; a weak D match, TRBD1 (6 bases). The V gene lost 1 base and the J gene lost 2 bases, with 13 bases spanning the gap. Germline V gene data show CDR1 as LGHNA and CDR2 as YNFKEQ. The CDR3 is 16 amino acids.

This clonotype was recorded many times. The genes are TRBV30 and TRBJ2-7; D unresolved. The V gene's germline CDR1 is GTSNPN and CDR2 SVGIG (reference sequence). The CDR3 runs 13 residues. V was shortened by 0 bases and J by 5 bases, with 11 bases between the two germline ends. The CDR3 bases are TGTGCCTGGAGTGTCTCAGCTGGGAACGAGCAGTACTTC. Translation: CAWSVSAGNEQYF.

This clonotype has ten or more counts. V gene TRBV6-2 or TRBV6-3 combines with J gene TRBJ2-7; weak D call: TRBD1 (6 bases). This CDR3 comprises 12 residues. Trimming stripped 4 bases from V and 6 bases from J, with 10 bases between. From germline, CDR1 is MNHEY and CDR2 SVGEGT. DNA of the CDR3: TGTGCCAGCAGTTGGACAGAAGTCGAGCAGTACTTC. Translated: CASSWTEVEQYF.

This clonotype was recorded at least ten times. This sequence joins TRBV5-4 and TRBJ1-3, with D possibly matching TRBD1 (5 bases). Looked up from germline, CDR1 is SGHNT and CDR2 is YYREEE (reference sequence). V lost 2 bases and J 0 bases, leaving 9 bases between the germline ends. The CDR3 runs to 15 residues. CDR3 region: CASSFGAHSGNTIYF. The CDR3 DNA sequence: TGTGCCAGCAGCTTCGGGGCCCACTCTGGAAACACCATATATTTT.